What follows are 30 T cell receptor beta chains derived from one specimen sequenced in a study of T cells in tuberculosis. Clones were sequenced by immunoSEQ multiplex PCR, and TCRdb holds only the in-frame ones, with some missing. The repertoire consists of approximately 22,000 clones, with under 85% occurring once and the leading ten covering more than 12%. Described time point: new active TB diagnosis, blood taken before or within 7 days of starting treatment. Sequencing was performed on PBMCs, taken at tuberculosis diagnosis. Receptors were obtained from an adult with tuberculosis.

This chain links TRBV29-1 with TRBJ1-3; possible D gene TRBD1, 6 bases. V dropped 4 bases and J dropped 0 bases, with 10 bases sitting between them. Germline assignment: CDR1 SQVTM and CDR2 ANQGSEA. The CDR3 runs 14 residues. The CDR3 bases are TGCAGCGTTGGGGGGCCCGTCTCTGGAAACACCATATATTTT. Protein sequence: CSVGGPVSGNTIYF.

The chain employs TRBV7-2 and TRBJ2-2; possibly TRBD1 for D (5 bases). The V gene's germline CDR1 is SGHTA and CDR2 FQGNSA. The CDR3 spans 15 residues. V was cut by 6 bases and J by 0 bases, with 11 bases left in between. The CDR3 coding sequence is TGTGCCAGCAGAGGAAGGGGCGCGAACACCGGGGAGCTGTTTTTT. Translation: CASRGRGANTGELFF. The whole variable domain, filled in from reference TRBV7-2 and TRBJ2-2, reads GAGVSQSPSNKVTEKGKDVELRCDPISGHTALYWYRQSLGQGLEFLIYFQGNSAPDKSGLPSDRFSAERTGGSVSTLTIQRTQQEDSAVYLCASRGRGANTGELFFGEGSRLTVL.

The CDR3 DNA sequence: TGTGCCAGCAGCGCCGTGGGGGGGGACACTGAAGCTTTCTTT. This translates into CASSAVGGDTEAFF. V gene TRBV6-1 combines with J gene TRBJ1-1; tentative D call: TRBD1 (5 bases). The CDR3 is made up of 14 amino acids. Trimming stripped 6 bases from V and 3 bases from J, with 14 bases between. Germline V gives CDR1 MNHNS, CDR2 SASEGT.

This chain's CDR3 is CASSIGQGRDEQYF. DNA for the CDR3: TGTGCCAGCAGTATAGGACAGGGCAGGGACGAGCAGTACTTC. V is TRBV6-1 and J is TRBJ2-7; 8 bases line up with TRBD1. Germline CDR1 MNHNS, CDR2 SASEGT. The CDR3 loop spans 14 amino acids. Trimming cost V 5 bases and J 5 bases; bases outside gene matches: 8.

The chain's CDR3 is CASSSSNEQFF. CDR3 DNA sequence: TGTGCCAGCAGCTCTTCCAATGAGCAGTTCTTC. V usage is TRBV11-1 and J usage is TRBJ2-1; D is unclear. The CDR3 is 11 amino acids. Trimming removed 4 bases from V and 6 bases from J, with 4 bases in between. Germline-derived CDR1 and CDR2 are SGHAT and FQDESV (reference sequence). Full variable domain (remainder filled in from reference TRBV11-1 and TRBJ2-1): EAEVAQSPRYKITEKSQAVAFWCDPISGHATLYWYRQILGQGPELLVQFQDESVVDDSQLPKDRFSAERLKGVDSTLKIQPAELGDSAMYLCASSSSNEQFFGPGTRLTVL.

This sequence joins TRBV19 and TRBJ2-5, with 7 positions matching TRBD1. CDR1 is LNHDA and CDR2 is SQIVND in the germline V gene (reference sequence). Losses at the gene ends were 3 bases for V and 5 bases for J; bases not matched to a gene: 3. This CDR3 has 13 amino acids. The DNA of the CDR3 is TGTGCCAGTAGTATTACGACAGGGGAGACCCAGTACTTC. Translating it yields CASSITTGETQYF.

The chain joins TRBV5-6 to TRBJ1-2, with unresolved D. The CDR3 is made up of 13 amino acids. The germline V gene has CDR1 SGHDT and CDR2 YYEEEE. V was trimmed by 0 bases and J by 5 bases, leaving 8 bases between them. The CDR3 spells CASSLESSYGYTF. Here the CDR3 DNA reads TGTGCCAGCAGCTTGGAATCGTCTTATGGCTACACCTTC.

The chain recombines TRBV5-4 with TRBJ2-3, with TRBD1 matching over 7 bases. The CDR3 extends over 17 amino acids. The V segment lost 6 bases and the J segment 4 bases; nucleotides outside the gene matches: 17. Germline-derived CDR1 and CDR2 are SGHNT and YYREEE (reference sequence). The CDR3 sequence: CASKRAGGDSFPDTQYF. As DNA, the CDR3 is TGTGCCAGCAAAAGGGCAGGGGGTGACAGTTTCCCAGATACGCAGTATTTT.

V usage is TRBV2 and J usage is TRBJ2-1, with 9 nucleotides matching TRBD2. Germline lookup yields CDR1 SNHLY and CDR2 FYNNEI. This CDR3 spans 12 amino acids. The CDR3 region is CDLLSGRGEQFF. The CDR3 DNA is TGTGACCTCCTTAGCGGGAGAGGAGAGCAGTTCTTC. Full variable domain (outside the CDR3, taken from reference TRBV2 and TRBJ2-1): EPEVTQTPSHQVTQMGQEVILRCVPISNHLYFYWYRQILGQKVEFLVSFYNNEISEKSEIFDDQFSVERPDGSNFTLKIRSTKLEDSAMYFCDLLSGRGEQFFGPGTRLTVL.

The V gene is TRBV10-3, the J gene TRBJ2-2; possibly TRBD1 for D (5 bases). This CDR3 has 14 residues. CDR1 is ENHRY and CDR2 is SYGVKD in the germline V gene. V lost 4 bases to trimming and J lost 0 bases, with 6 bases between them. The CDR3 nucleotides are TGTGCCATCAGTGGACAGACGAACACCGGGGAGCTGTTTTTT. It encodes CAISGQTNTGELFF.

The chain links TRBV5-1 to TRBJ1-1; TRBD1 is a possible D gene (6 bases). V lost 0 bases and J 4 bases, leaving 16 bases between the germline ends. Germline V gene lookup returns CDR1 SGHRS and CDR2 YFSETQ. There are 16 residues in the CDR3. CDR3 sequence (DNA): TGCGCCAGCAGCTTGGGCCCGGGACAAGGCGGCACTGAAGCTTTCTTT. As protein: CASSLGPGQGGTEAFF.

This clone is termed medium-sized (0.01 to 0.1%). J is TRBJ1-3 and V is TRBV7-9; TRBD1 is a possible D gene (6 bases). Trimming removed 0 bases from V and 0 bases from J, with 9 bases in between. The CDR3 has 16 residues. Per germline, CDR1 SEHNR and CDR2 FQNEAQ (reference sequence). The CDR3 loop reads CASSLAQGPSGNTIYF. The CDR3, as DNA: TGTGCCAGCAGCTTAGCCCAGGGGCCCTCTGGAAACACCATATATTTT.

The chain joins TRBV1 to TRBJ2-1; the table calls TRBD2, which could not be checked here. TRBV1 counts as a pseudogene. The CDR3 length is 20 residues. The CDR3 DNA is TGCACCAGCAGCCGATCCGGCCGGACTAGCGGGAGGAAGGCCTACAATGAGCAGTTCTTC. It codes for CTSSRSGRTSGRKAYNEQFF.

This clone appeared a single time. The DNA for the CDR3 is TGTGCCTGGACCTTAGTCATGAACACTGAAGCTTTCTTT. Translated: CAWTLVMNTEAFF. The V and J genes are TRBV30 and TRBJ1-1; D not certain. Germline V gives CDR1 GTSNPN, CDR2 SVGIG (reference sequence). With 4 bases removed from V and 0 bases from J, the gap between germline ends came to 9 bases. The CDR3 length is 13 residues.

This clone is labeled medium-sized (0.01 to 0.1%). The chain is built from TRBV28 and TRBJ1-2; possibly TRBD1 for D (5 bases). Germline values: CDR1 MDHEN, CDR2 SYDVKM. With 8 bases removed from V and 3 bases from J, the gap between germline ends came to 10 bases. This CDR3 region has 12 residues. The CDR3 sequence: CASRSRDYGYTF. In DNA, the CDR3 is TGTGCCAGCCGAAGCAGGGACTATGGCTACACCTTC.

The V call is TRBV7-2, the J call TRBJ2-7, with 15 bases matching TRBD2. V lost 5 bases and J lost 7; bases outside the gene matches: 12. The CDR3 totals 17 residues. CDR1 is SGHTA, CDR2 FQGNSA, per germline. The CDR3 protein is CASSLRTSGGAGREQYF. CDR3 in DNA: TGTGCCAGCAGCCTTCGGACTAGCGGGGGGGCAGGAAGAGAGCAGTACTTC.

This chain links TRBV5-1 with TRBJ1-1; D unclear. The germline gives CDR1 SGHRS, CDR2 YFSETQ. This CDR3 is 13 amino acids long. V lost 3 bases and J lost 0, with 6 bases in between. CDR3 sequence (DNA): TGCGCCAGCAGCTCCTTAATGAACACTGAAGCTTTCTTT. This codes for CASSSLMNTEAFF.

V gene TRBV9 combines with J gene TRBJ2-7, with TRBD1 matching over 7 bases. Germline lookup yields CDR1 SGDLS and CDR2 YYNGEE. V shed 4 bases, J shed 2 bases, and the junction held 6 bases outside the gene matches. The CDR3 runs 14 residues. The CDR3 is CASSFGTAAYEQYF. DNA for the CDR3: TGTGCCAGCAGCTTTGGGACAGCAGCCTACGAGCAGTACTTC.

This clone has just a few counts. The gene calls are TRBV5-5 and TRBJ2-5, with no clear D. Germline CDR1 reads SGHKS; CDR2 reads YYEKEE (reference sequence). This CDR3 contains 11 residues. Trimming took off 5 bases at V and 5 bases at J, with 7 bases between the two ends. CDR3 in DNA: TGTGCCAGCAGTGCCCAGGAGACCCAGTACTTC. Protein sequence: CASSAQETQYF.

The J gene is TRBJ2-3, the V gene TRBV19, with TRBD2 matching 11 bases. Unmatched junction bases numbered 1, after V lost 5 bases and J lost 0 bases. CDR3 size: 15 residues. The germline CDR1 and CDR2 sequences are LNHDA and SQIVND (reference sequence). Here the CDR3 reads CASSSSGRSTDTQYF. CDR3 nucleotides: TGTGCCAGTAGTTCTAGCGGGAGGAGCACAGATACGCAGTATTTT.

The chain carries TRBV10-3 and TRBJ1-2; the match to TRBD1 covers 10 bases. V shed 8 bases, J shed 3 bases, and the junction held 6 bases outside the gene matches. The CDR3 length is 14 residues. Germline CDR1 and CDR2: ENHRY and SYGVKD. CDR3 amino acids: CAIRGDRGDYGYTF. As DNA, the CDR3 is TGTGCCATCCGAGGGGACAGGGGTGACTATGGCTACACCTTC.

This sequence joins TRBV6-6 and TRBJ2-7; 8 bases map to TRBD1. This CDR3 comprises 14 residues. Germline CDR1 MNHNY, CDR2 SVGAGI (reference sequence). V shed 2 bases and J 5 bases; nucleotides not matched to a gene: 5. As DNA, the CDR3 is TGTGCCAGCAGTTACAGCAGGGGGCGAGACGAGCAGTACTTC. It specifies CASSYSRGRDEQYF.

The CDR3 reads CASSFTGGVNTEAFF. CDR3 nucleotide sequence: TGTGCCAGCAGTTTTACAGGAGGGGTGAACACTGAAGCTTTCTTT. The chain has TRBV6-6 and TRBJ1-1, with D perhaps matching TRBD1 (5 bases). V lost 4 bases and J lost 0, with 12 bases in between. Germline CDR1 and CDR2: MNHNY and SVGAGI (reference sequence). The CDR3 contains 15 residues.

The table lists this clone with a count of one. CDR3 in amino acids: CASSLESYEQYF. Here the CDR3 DNA reads TGCGCCAGCAGCTTGGAGAGCTACGAGCAGTACTTC. The J gene is TRBJ2-7, the V gene TRBV5-1; no clear D. The V end was cut by 0 bases, the J end by 3 bases, with 4 bases between. This CDR3 contains 12 residues. CDR1 is SGHRS and CDR2 is YFSETQ in the germline V gene.

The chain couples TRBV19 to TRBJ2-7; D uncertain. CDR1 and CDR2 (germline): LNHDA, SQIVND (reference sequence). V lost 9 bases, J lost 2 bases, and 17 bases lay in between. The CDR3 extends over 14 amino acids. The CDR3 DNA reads TGTGCCAGCAAATCTGACAATATCGCCTACGAGCAGTACTTC. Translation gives CASKSDNIAYEQYF.

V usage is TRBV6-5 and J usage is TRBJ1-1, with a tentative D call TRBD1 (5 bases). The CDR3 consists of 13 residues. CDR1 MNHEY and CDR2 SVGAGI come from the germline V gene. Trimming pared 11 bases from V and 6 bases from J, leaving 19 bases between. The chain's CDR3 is CASVKQEGPEAFF. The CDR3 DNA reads TGTGCCTCCGTAAAACAGGAAGGGCCTGAAGCTTTCTTT.

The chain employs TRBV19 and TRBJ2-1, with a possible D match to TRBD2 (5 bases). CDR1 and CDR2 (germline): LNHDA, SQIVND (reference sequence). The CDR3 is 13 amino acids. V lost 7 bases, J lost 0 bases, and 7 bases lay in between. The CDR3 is CASKTSSYNEQFF. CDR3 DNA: TGTGCCAGTAAAACTAGCTCCTACAATGAGCAGTTCTTC.

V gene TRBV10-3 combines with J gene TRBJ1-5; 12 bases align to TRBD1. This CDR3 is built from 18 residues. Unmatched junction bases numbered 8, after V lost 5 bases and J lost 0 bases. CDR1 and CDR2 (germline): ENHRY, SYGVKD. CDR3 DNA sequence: TGTGCCATCAGTCCTGGGACAGGGGGCGCGGATAGCAATCAGCCCCAGCATTTT. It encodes CAISPGTGGADSNQPQHF.

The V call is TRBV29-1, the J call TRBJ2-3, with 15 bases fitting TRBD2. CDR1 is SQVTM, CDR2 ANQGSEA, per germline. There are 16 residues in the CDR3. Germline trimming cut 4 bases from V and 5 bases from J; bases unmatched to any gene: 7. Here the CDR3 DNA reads TGCAGCGTTGGAGGACTAGCGGGGGGGGTAAGAGATACGCAGTATTTT. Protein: CSVGGLAGGVRDTQYF.

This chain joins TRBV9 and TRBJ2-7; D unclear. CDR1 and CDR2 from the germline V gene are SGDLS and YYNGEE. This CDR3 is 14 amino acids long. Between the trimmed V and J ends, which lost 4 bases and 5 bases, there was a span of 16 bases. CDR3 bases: TGTGCCAGCAGCCCATTAGCAGTCACACACGAGCAGTACTTC. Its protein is CASSPLAVTHEQYF.